These 10 T cell receptor beta chains were sequenced from one sample in a study of cytomegalovirus exposure and HLA in healthy donors. Amplification used 60 Vbeta primers and 13 Jbeta primers. The method was immunoSEQ multiplex PCR; TCRdb's version includes in-frame clones alone and lacks a portion of them. The data contain about 150,000 clones, roughly two thirds of them singletons. Sequencing was performed on PBMCs. Receptor source: a male donor in good health and CMV-seronegative.

This clone was seen more than once but under ten times. Because the CDR3's place on the DNA is in doubt, the DNA is left out and the CDR3 is given as listed by TCRdb. This chain connects TRBV2 to TRBJ1-2. The length of the CDR3 is 13 amino acids, counting both ends. Germline loops: CDR1 SNHLY, CDR2 FYNNEI. CDR3 in amino acids: CASSTSDGNGYTF.

The gene calls are TRBV28 and TRBJ2-7; 9 bases map to TRBD1. Germline values: CDR1 MDHEN, CDR2 SYDVKM. Trimming at V came to 4 bases and at J to 3 bases, leaving 7 bases not matched to a gene. The length of the CDR3 is 15 residues. The CDR3 DNA is TGTGCCAGCAGTTACCCCTCGGGACAGGGCTACGAGCAGTACTTC. This gives the protein CASSYPSGQGYEQYF.

This chain uses TRBV7-2 with TRBJ1-2, with a possible D match to TRBD1 (5 bases). The germline gives CDR1 SGHTA, CDR2 FQGNSA. CDR3 size: 14 residues. Trimming pared 7 bases from V and 2 bases from J, leaving 14 bases between. Here the CDR3 reads CASTRARDNYGYTF. As DNA, the CDR3 is TGTGCCAGCACCCGCGCGCGGGACAACTATGGCTACACCTTC. Variable domain in full (rest from reference TRBV7-2 and TRBJ1-2): GAGVSQSPSNKVTEKGKDVELRCDPISGHTALYWYRQSLGQGLEFLIYFQGNSAPDKSGLPSDRFSAERTGGSVSTLTIQRTQQEDSAVYLCASTRARDNYGYTFGSGTRLTVV.

This chain connects TRBV27 to TRBJ1-5, with D possibly TRBD1 on 5 matching bases. The germline V gene has CDR1 MNHEY and CDR2 SMNVEV (reference sequence). This CDR3 has 14 amino acids. The V end lost 3 bases, the J end lost 4 bases, and 10 bases lay between the germline ends. Here the CDR3 DNA reads TGTGCCAGCAGTTTGGGGCAGCCAAATCAGCCCCAGCATTTT. Protein sequence: CASSLGQPNQPQHF.

The chain is built from TRBV27 and TRBJ2-1; 7 bases are a match to TRBD1. CDR3 length: 14 residues. Trimming took 6 bases from V and 3 from J; bases not matched to a gene: 5. CDR1 is MNHEY, CDR2 SMNVEV, per germline (reference sequence). This CDR3 reads CASSRDRVYNEQFF. CDR3 nucleotide sequence: TGTGCCAGCAGCCGGGACAGAGTCTACAATGAGCAGTTCTTC.

This sequence joins TRBV7-2 and TRBJ1-3; D perhaps matches TRBD1 (5 bases). Germline CDR1 and CDR2: SGHTA and FQGNSA. Trimming took off 4 bases at V and 5 bases at J, with 12 bases between the two ends. This CDR3 region has 14 residues. In nucleotides, the CDR3 is TGTGCCAGCAGCTACGGGGGGTTAAGAAACACCATATATTTT. The encoded protein is CASSYGGLRNTIYF.

This chain uses TRBV19 with TRBJ1-2; 11 bases line up with TRBD1. The junction had 4 bases not matched to a gene; V was cut back by 4 bases and J by 0 bases. The length of the CDR3 is 16 residues. CDR1 and CDR2 from the germline V gene are LNHDA and SQIVND (reference sequence). CDR3 sequence: CASSRGQGDPNYGYTF. In DNA form, the CDR3 reads TGTGCCAGTAGTAGGGGACAGGGGGATCCTAACTATGGCTACACCTTC.

The V gene is TRBV5-1, the J gene TRBJ2-5; D is perhaps TRBD2 (6 bases). CDR3 length equals 13 residues. Trimming cost V 3 bases and J 1 base, with 7 bases left between them. CDR1 SGHRS and CDR2 YFSETQ come from the germline V gene. CDR3 bases: TGCGCCAGCAGCTGGGACTTCCAAGAGACCCAGTACTTC. As protein: CASSWDFQETQYF. Filled out from reference TRBV5-1 and TRBJ2-5, the complete variable domain reads KAGVTQTPRYLIKTRGQQVTLSCSPISGHRSVSWYQQTPGQGLQFLFEYFSETQRNKGNFPGRFSGRQFSNSRSEMNVSTLELGDSALYLCASSWDFQETQYFGPGTRLLVL.

This clone was counted a single time. This CDR3 reads CASSLDGGLNQPQHF. For the CDR3, the DNA is TGCGCCAGCAGCTTGGACGGGGGTCTAAATCAGCCCCAGCATTTT. The V gene is TRBV5-1, the J gene TRBJ1-5; D may be TRBD1 (5 bases). V was clipped by 0 bases and J by 4 bases, with 11 bases between them. This CDR3 is 15 amino acids long. Germline lookup yields CDR1 SGHRS and CDR2 YFSETQ.

This clone was detected a few times. The rearrangement joins TRBV11-2 to TRBJ1-1; D unresolved. Trimming cost V 6 bases and J 0 bases, with 8 bases left between them. The length of the CDR3 is 13 residues. In germline, CDR1 is SGHAT, CDR2 FQNNGV. The CDR3 coding sequence is TGTGCCAGCAGGGTCGGGGTGAACACTGAAGCTTTCTTT. Amino acid sequence: CASRVGVNTEAFF.